A single sample is the source of the 28 T cell receptor beta chains below, sequenced in a study of T cells in tuberculosis. Only in-frame clones appear in the TCRdb table, and some are missing; sequencing was by immunoSEQ multiplex PCR. The sample consists of more than 30,000 clones, 90% to 95% of them appearing once. Sequences were obtained from PBMCs. The receptor source for this set is a donor aged 10-35 years with latent tuberculosis or without tuberculosis infection. Some clones in this sample may be carry-over from other donors' samples.

The V gene is TRBV18, the J gene TRBJ2-7; no firm D call. The CDR3 is 14 amino acids. Trimming took off 6 bases at V and 3 bases at J, with 15 bases between the two ends. The germline CDR1 and CDR2 sequences are KGHSH and LQKENI. The CDR3 DNA is TGTGCCAGCTCGGTAACAGCAACCTTCTACGAGCAGTACTTC. This translates into CASSVTATFYEQYF.

V gene TRBV5-6 combines with J gene TRBJ1-2; no reliable D call. V lost 5 bases and J lost 0, with 8 bases in between. Germline lookup yields CDR1 SGHDT and CDR2 YYEEEE. The CDR3 covers 13 residues. CDR3 protein: CASSQASNYGYTF. The CDR3 nucleotides are TGTGCCAGCAGTCAAGCCTCTAACTATGGCTACACCTTC.

The genes are TRBV10-3 and TRBJ2-1; TRBD2 matches at 15 bases. The CDR3 is made up of 18 amino acids. Germline CDR1 reads ENHRY; CDR2 reads SYGVKD. The junction had 15 bases not matched to a gene; V was cut back by 8 bases and J by 7 bases. The DNA for the CDR3 is TGTGCCATCGCCCTCCAGCGGACTAGCGGGGGGGGGTTGAATGAGCAGTTCTTC. It yields the protein CAIALQRTSGGGLNEQFF.

The CDR3, as DNA: TGTGCCAGCAGCTTACCTGGACAGACCTACGAGCAGTACTTC. The encoded protein is CASSLPGQTYEQYF. This sequence joins TRBV7-9 and TRBJ2-7; D is perhaps TRBD1 (6 bases). In germline, CDR1 is SEHNR, CDR2 FQNEAQ (reference sequence). Trimming took 2 bases from V and 2 from J, leaving 10 bases between them. The CDR3 contains 14 residues. The variable domain in full, completed from reference TRBV7-9 and TRBJ2-7, reads DTGVSQNPRHKITKRGQNVTFRCDPISEHNRLYWYRQTLGQGPEFLTYFQNEAQLEKSRLLSDRFSAERPKGSFSTLEIQRTEQGDSAMYLCASSLPGQTYEQYFGPGTRLTVT.

The chain has TRBV13 and TRBJ1-2; TRBD1 matches at 11 bases. Germline V CDR1 and CDR2: PRHDT, FYEKMQ (reference sequence). This CDR3 spans 17 amino acids. V dropped 5 bases and J dropped 3; count of bases not matched to a gene: 11. The CDR3 nucleotides read TGTGCCAGCAGCCGCTTAACCGGGACAGGGGGTCACTATGGCTACACCTTC. Translating gives CASSRLTGTGGHYGYTF.

The rearrangement uses TRBV6-6 and TRBJ1-4; the D gene is possibly TRBD1 (5 bases). This CDR3 has 15 amino acids. Germline assignment: CDR1 MNHNY and CDR2 SVGAGI (reference sequence). V lost 5 bases and J 8 bases, leaving 18 bases between the germline ends. CDR3 sequence: CASSPMLRAGEKLFF. The CDR3 DNA is TGTGCCAGCAGTCCTATGCTAAGGGCAGGGGAAAAACTGTTTTTT.

The rearrangement joins TRBV12-5 to TRBJ1-6, with D possibly matching TRBD1 (6 bases). The CDR3 loop spans 19 amino acids. Germline V gene lookup returns CDR1 LGHNT and CDR2 FRNRAP. V shed 1 base and J shed 3 bases, with 19 bases lying between them. CDR3 protein: CASGLARGGAKDYNSPLHF. DNA of the CDR3: TGTGCTAGTGGTTTGGCCCGGGGGGGGGCGAAAGACTATAATTCACCCCTCCACTTT.

The rearrangement links TRBV6-5 to TRBJ2-3; a weak D match, TRBD1 (5 bases). Looked up from germline, CDR1 is MNHEY and CDR2 is SVGAGI. This CDR3 has 13 residues. The V end was cut by 5 bases, the J end by 7 bases, with 13 bases between. Here the CDR3 DNA reads TGTGCCAGCAGTCCAGGGTTTGCGAATACGCAGTATTTT. Translated: CASSPGFANTQYF.

This chain joins TRBV6-1 and TRBJ1-3; TRBD1 aligns across 7 bases. V lost 4 bases to trimming and J lost 2 bases; unmatched junction nucleotides: 11. Per germline, CDR1 MNHNS and CDR2 SASEGT. This CDR3 region has 17 residues. CDR3 sequence (DNA): TGTGCCAGCAGTGCGGAGCTAAACAGGGGACCTGGAAACACCATATATTTT. Protein product: CASSAELNRGPGNTIYF.

The DNA for the CDR3 is TGCGCCAGCACACGACAGGCCCACACTGAAGCTTTCTTT. It codes for CASTRQAHTEAFF. V is TRBV10-2 and J is TRBJ1-1; TRBD1 might be the D (6 bases). The CDR3 length is 13 residues. V was clipped by 7 bases and J by 3 bases, with 12 bases between them. In germline, CDR1 is WSHSY, CDR2 SAAADI.

The chain has TRBV12-5 and TRBJ2-6, with TRBD2 matching over 7 bases. The V gene's germline CDR1 is LGHNT and CDR2 FRNRAP. The CDR3 loop spans 14 amino acids. V gave up 10 bases and J gave up 0 bases; unmatched junction bases: 3. The CDR3 nucleotides read TGTGCTACTGGGGGGGGCTCTGGGGCCAACGTCCTGACTTTC. This codes for CATGGGSGANVLTF.

The chain joins TRBV10-3 to TRBJ1-6; D call uncertain. Germline-derived CDR1 and CDR2 are ENHRY and SYGVKD. The CDR3 runs to 12 residues. V gave up 6 bases and J gave up 6 bases, with 6 bases separating them. The CDR3 DNA follows: TGTGCCATCAGGGACTTTAATTCACCCCTCCACTTT. Protein: CAIRDFNSPLHF.

This sequence joins TRBV7-2 and TRBJ1-6, with TRBD1 matching over 10 bases. CDR3 size: 15 residues. In germline, CDR1 is SGHTA, CDR2 FQGNSA. The junction had 0 bases not matched to a gene; V was cut back by 0 bases and J by 7 bases. In DNA, the CDR3 is TGTGCCAGCAGCTTAGCGGGACAGGGGAATTCACCCCTCCACTTT. It is translated as CASSLAGQGNSPLHF.

This sequence joins TRBV6-1 and TRBJ2-1, with D unresolved. The V end was cut by 6 bases, the J end by 1 base, with 10 bases between. The CDR3 contains 14 residues. Looked up from germline, CDR1 is MNHNS and CDR2 is SASEGT. CDR3 bases: TGTGCCAGCAGACGAGCGCAATCCTACAATGAGCAGTTCTTC. It encodes CASRRAQSYNEQFF.

The gene calls are TRBV10-1 and TRBJ2-1; 9 bases are a match to TRBD1. CDR1 and CDR2 (germline): WNHNN, SYGVQD (reference sequence). V trimming: 3 bases; J trimming: 8 bases; junction bases outside the gene matches: 8. CDR3 length: 15 amino acids. CDR3 sequence reads: CASSEPGQGKDEQFF. As DNA, the CDR3 is TGCGCCAGCAGTGAACCGGGACAGGGAAAGGATGAGCAGTTCTTC.

V and J are TRBV2 and TRBJ1-5, with TRBD1 matching 7 bases. The CDR3 sequence is 14 residues long. Losses at the gene ends were 4 bases for V and 6 bases for J; bases not matched to a gene: 6. Germline CDR1 is SNHLY and CDR2 is FYNNEI. In nucleotides, the CDR3 is TGTGCCAGCAGTGTGACAGGGACGGGTCAGCCCCAGCATTTT. This sequence encodes CASSVTGTGQPQHF.

The chain recombines TRBV5-4 with TRBJ1-2; 10 bases map to TRBD1. There are 14 residues in the CDR3. V was clipped by 4 bases and J by 7 bases; unmatched bases: 7. Germline-derived CDR1 and CDR2 are SGHNT and YYREEE (reference sequence). The CDR3 region is CASSRLGTGAGYTF. CDR3 nucleotides: TGTGCCAGCAGCCGCCTTGGGACAGGGGCTGGCTACACCTTC.

This chain links TRBV19 with TRBJ1-1; D may be TRBD1 (6 bases). Looked up from germline, CDR1 is LNHDA and CDR2 is SQIVND (reference sequence). The CDR3 extends over 13 amino acids. V lost 4 bases and J 5 bases, leaving 11 bases between the germline ends. The DNA of the CDR3 is TGTGCCAGTAGTACAACAGGGAAAACTGAAGCTTTCTTT. Protein sequence: CASSTTGKTEAFF.

V and J are TRBV30 and TRBJ1-1, with TRBD1 as a possible D gene (5 bases). V shed 5 bases and J shed 2 bases, with 15 bases lying between them. The CDR3 spans 14 residues. Germline CDR1 GTSNPN, CDR2 SVGIG (reference sequence). The CDR3 spells CAWGGGRDNTEAFF. For the CDR3, the DNA is TGTGCCTGGGGTGGGGGTCGGGATAACACTGAAGCTTTCTTT.

The chain recombines TRBV6-6 with TRBJ1-3; 10 positions match TRBD1. CDR3 size: 15 residues. The V and J ends lost 3 bases and 4 bases, in that order; junction bases with no gene match: 3. In germline, CDR1 is MNHNY, CDR2 SVGAGI (reference sequence). CDR3 residues: CASSYVGQGGNTIYF. The DNA of the CDR3 is TGTGCCAGCAGTTATGTGGGACAGGGGGGAAACACCATATATTTT.

A note on this clone: The junction and the germline gene differ at one end; a read error may be behind it. The chain has TRBV5-4 and TRBJ1-1; D gene unclear. The CDR3 consists of 17 residues. The germline gives CDR1 SGHNT, CDR2 YYREEE (reference sequence). The CDR3 reads CASSLLSTRVMNTEAFF. The DNA of the CDR3 is TGTGCCAGTAGCTTGTTATCGACAAGAGTGATGAACACTGAAGCTTTCTTT.

The CDR3 bases are TGCGCCAGCAGCTTGGTCGGGACACAGGTTGGCAATGAGCAGTTCTTC. Translation gives CASSLVGTQVGNEQFF. The chain carries TRBV5-1 and TRBJ2-1; a weak D match, TRBD1 (6 bases). The germline CDR1 and CDR2 sequences are SGHRS and YFSETQ. V lost 0 bases and J 6 bases, leaving 16 bases between the germline ends. The CDR3 spans 16 residues.

V gene TRBV7-2 combines with J gene TRBJ2-2; 7 bases agree with TRBD1. This CDR3 is 15 amino acids long. CDR1 SGHTA and CDR2 FQGNSA come from the germline V gene. After removal of 1 base from V and 5 bases from J, the junction contained 4 bases not matched to a gene. Written as DNA, the CDR3 is TGTGCCAGCAGCTTAGGTGGGACAGTGACCGGGGAGCTGTTTTTT. Translation gives CASSLGGTVTGELFF.

The V gene is TRBV4-2, the J gene TRBJ1-6; D remains ambiguous. Trimming cost V 1 base and J 7 bases, with 5 bases left between them. Looked up from germline, CDR1 is LGHNA and CDR2 is YNFKEQ. The CDR3 length is 13 residues. The CDR3 bases are TGTGCCAGCAGCCAAGTACTAAATTCACCCCTCCACTTT. It is translated as CASSQVLNSPLHF.

The sample holds one count of this clone. The chain carries TRBV6-5 and TRBJ1-2, with D hard to call. The V gene's germline CDR1 is MNHEY and CDR2 SVGAGI. The CDR3 extends over 13 amino acids. Trimming cost V 8 bases and J 4 bases, with 14 bases left between them. The CDR3 is CASRRGPVYGYTF. For the CDR3, the DNA is TGTGCCAGCCGCCGGGGTCCGGTCTATGGCTACACCTTC.

The chain joins TRBV4-3 to TRBJ1-2; the match to TRBD1 covers 9 bases. CDR3 length: 15 residues. From germline, CDR1 is LGHNA and CDR2 YSLEER. The junction had 7 bases not matched to a gene; V was cut back by 5 bases and J by 3 bases. Written as DNA, the CDR3 is TGCGCCAGCAGCAATCCGGGACAGGGATACTATGGCTACACCTTC. Translation gives CASSNPGQGYYGYTF.

J is TRBJ2-6 and V is TRBV18, with 8 nucleotides matching TRBD1. From germline, CDR1 is KGHSH and CDR2 LQKENI. CDR3 length: 18 amino acids. The trim removed 6 bases at V and 2 bases at J, leaving 12 bases unmatched. CDR3 region: CASSLTGTGSAGANVLTF. As DNA, the CDR3 is TGTGCCAGCTCTCTAACCGGGACAGGTTCAGCTGGGGCCAACGTCCTGACTTTC.

V usage is TRBV9 and J usage is TRBJ2-5; maybe TRBD1 (5 bases). This CDR3 region has 14 residues. Germline CDR1 and CDR2: SGDLS and YYNGEE. V was clipped by 2 bases and J by 1 base, with 9 bases between them. CDR3 sequence: CASSVDSFQETQYF. The DNA for the CDR3 is TGTGCCAGCAGCGTCGACAGCTTCCAAGAGACCCAGTACTTC.